This is a list of T cell receptor beta chains from one sample in a study of T cell repertoires in cytomegalovirus infection. TCRdb re-derived calls from the reads in MiXCR, one entry per CDR3 protein. The data hold 450,000 to 600,000 distinct CDR3 sequences, with roughly 12% observed a single time. Input material: PBMCs. The receptors stem from a human donor in good health (CMV status not recorded). Some clones in this sample may be carry-over from other donors' samples. The CDR3 runs from the conserved cysteine through the conserved F or W. Each record gives: clone size, V gene, D gene, J gene, CDR3 protein, CDR3 DNA. A D gene is named only where the DNA matches it firmly. Part of the rows lack a size; the others show once, few, many or a class for expanded clones.

.	TRBV28	.	TRBJ2-5	CASSSMEGVETQYF	TGTGCCAGCAGTTCGATGGAGGGGGTAGAGACCCAGTACTTC
many	TRBV3-1	TRBD2	TRBJ2-7	CASSQGDSLAGGSEQYF	TGTGCCAGCAGCCAAGGGGACTCATTAGCGGGAGGTAGCGAGCAGTACTTC
once	TRBV5-6	.	TRBJ1-4	CASSFAGRNEKLFF	TGTGCCAGCAGCTTTGCAGGGCGTAATGAAAAACTGTTTTTT
.	TRBV15	.	TRBJ2-5	CATSSHLTVGQETQYF	TGTGCCACCAGCAGTCACTTAACAGTGGGCCAAGAGACCCAGTACTTC
.	TRBV5-1	.	TRBJ2-7	CASSTGLNEQYF	TGCGCCAGCAGCACGGGACTGAACGAGCAGTACTTC
few	TRBV2	TRBD2	TRBJ2-3	CASGRDAGGGDTQYF	TGTGCCAGCGGGAGAGATGCGGGAGGGGGAGATACGCAGTATTTT
many	TRBV5-4	.	TRBJ2-7	CASSLRGLGYEQYF	TGTGCCAGCAGCTTGCGGGGTCTTGGTTACGAGCAGTACTTC
many	TRBV7-9	TRBD2	TRBJ2-7	CASSAPGLANTYEQYF	TGTGCCAGCAGCGCCCCGGGACTAGCGAATACCTACGAGCAGTACTTC
many	TRBV19	.	TRBJ2-3	CATEGRSTDTQYF	TGTGCCACGGAGGGACGGAGCACAGATACGCAGTATTTT
.	TRBV28	.	TRBJ1-5	CASRGGVLGNQPQHF	TGTGCCAGCAGAGGGGGGGTGTTAGGCAATCAGCCCCAGCATTTT
few	TRBV6-2/TRBV6-3	.	TRBJ1-1	CASRTPRGRNTEAFF	TGTGCCAGCAGAACTCCGAGGGGGAGGAACACTGAAGCTTTCTTT
many	TRBV7-8	TRBD2	TRBJ2-5	CASSPLAGGRSEETQYF	TGTGCCAGCAGCCCCCTAGCGGGGGGGCGGTCGGAAGAGACCCAGTACTTC
many	TRBV25-1	.	TRBJ1-4	CASTNQGLNEKLFF	TGTGCCAGCACCAACCAGGGACTTAATGAAAAACTGTTTTTT
many	TRBV6-6	TRBD1	TRBJ2-1	CASSGQGAVIQSSYNEQFF	TGTGCCAGCAGCGGACAGGGGGCGGTTATCCAGAGCTCCTACAATGAGCAGTTCTTC
few	TRBV5-4	TRBD1	TRBJ1-2	CASSLRGGDRYGYTF	TGTGCCAGCAGCTTGCGAGGGGGCGATAGGTATGGCTACACCTTC
.	TRBV18	.	TRBJ1-1	CASSPVGRDRAFF	TGTGCCAGCTCGCCGGTGGGGCGGGATCGGGCTTTCTTT
many	TRBV7-2	.	TRBJ2-7	CASSLRSGARDEQYF	TGTGCCAGCAGCTTAAGAAGCGGTGCGAGAGACGAGCAGTACTTC
many	TRBV7-8	.	TRBJ1-6	CASSLGLNTNSPLHF	TGTGCCAGCAGCCTTGGACTAAACACAAATTCACCCCTCCACTTT
many	TRBV20-1	.	TRBJ2-3	CSVEIAGDTQYF	TGCAGTGTTGAAATAGCAGGAGATACGCAGTATTTT
many	TRBV6-5	.	TRBJ2-6	CATQDSGANVLTF	TGTGCCACCCAAGACTCTGGGGCCAACGTCCTGACTTTC
few	TRBV6-2/TRBV6-3	.	TRBJ2-2	CASSYGLGANTGELFF	TGTGCCAGCAGTTACGGGCTAGGCGCGAACACCGGGGAGCTGTTTTTT
few	TRBV12-3/TRBV12-4	.	TRBJ1-6	CASSHGQYNSPLHF	TGTGCCAGCAGTCACGGACAGTATAATTCACCCCTCCACTTT
few	TRBV25-1	.	TRBJ2-6	CASSDYSSGANVLTF	TGTGCCAGCAGTGATTACTCCTCTGGGGCCAACGTCCTGACTTTC
many	TRBV19	.	TRBJ2-1	CASRGLRGGVYNEQFF	TGTGCCAGTAGGGGTCTTAGGGGGGGGGTTTACAATGAGCAGTTCTTC
.	TRBV29-1	.	TRBJ1-2	CSVAGANYGYTF	TGCAGCGTTGCAGGAGCTAACTATGGCTACACCTTC
many	TRBV12-3/TRBV12-4	.	TRBJ2-3	CASNDPGSLTDTQYF	TGTGCCAGCAACGATCCGGGAAGTCTCACAGATACGCAGTATTTT
.	TRBV27	.	TRBJ1-1	CASSGGPGTEAFF	TGTGCCAGCAGCGGGGGGCCGGGTACTGAAGCTTTCTTT
many	TRBV12-3/TRBV12-4	.	TRBJ2-7	CASSATGTSYEQYF	TGTGCCAGCAGTGCCACCGGGACCTCCTACGAGCAGTACTTC
.	TRBV9	.	TRBJ1-3	CASQSSGNTIYF	TGTGCCAGCCAGAGCTCTGGAAACACCATATATTTT
many	TRBV7-3	.	TRBJ2-1	CASSSEWGAHEQFF	TGTGCCAGCAGCTCCGAATGGGGGGCCCATGAGCAGTTCTTC
many	TRBV11-2	.	TRBJ1-2	CASSPFPPRSYGYTF	TGTGCCAGCAGCCCTTTCCCCCCGAGGAGCTATGGCTACACCTTC
many	TRBV18	TRBD1	TRBJ1-5	CASSPGQDLQPQHF	TGTGCCAGCTCACCGGGACAGGACCTTCAGCCCCAGCATTTT
few	TRBV20-1	.	TRBJ2-3	CSAIGGPQADTQYF	TGCAGTGCTATCGGGGGGCCCCAGGCAGATACGCAGTATTTT
few	TRBV20-1	TRBD2	TRBJ2-3	CSARVPSGKSTDTQYF	TGCAGTGCTAGAGTACCTAGCGGGAAGAGCACAGATACGCAGTATTTT
many	TRBV12-3/TRBV12-4	TRBD2	TRBJ2-5	CASSPPFGRGIGGETQYF	TGTGCCAGCAGTCCCCCGTTTGGGCGGGGGATTGGTGGGGAGACCCAGTACTTC
many	TRBV5-4	TRBD1	TRBJ1-1	CASSLGQGMGEAFF	TGTGCCAGCAGCTTGGGACAGGGAATGGGTGAAGCTTTCTTT
few	TRBV28	TRBD1	TRBJ2-2	CASRAVQGALNTGELFF	TGTGCCAGCAGGGCAGTACAGGGGGCCCTAAACACCGGGGAGCTGTTTTTT
many	TRBV11-3	.	TRBJ2-1	CASSLGHSLNEQFF	TGTGCCAGCAGCTTAGGTCACAGCTTAAATGAGCAGTTCTTC
.	TRBV4-1	.	TRBJ2-7	CASSQEVVGGPTF	TGCGCCAGCAGCCAAGAAGTAGTAGGAGGCCCGACCTTC
few	TRBV28	.	TRBJ1-2	CASSSSGTNYGYTF	TGTGCCAGCAGTTCCTCCGGGACTAACTATGGCTACACCTTC
.	TRBV3-1	.	TRBJ1-6	CASTPASDRGSPLHF	TGTGCCAGCACTCCCGCGTCTGATAGAGGTTCACCCCTCCACTTT
many	TRBV29-1	.	TRBJ2-5	CSVPLGGGSETQYF	TGCAGCGTGCCTTTGGGGGGCGGGTCTGAGACCCAGTACTTC
.	TRBV4-1	TRBD2	TRBJ2-7	CASSQHSGGFSYEQYF	TGCGCCAGCAGCCAACATAGCGGGGGATTCTCCTACGAGCAGTACTTC
many	TRBV18	.	TRBJ2-1	CASSPGYGLAANEQFF	TGTGCCAGCTCACCAGGGTATGGCCTCGCGGCCAATGAGCAGTTCTTC
many	TRBV10-2	TRBD1	TRBJ1-1	CASSDQGADSTEAFF	TGCGCCAGCAGTGACCAGGGGGCGGACTCCACTGAAGCTTTCTTT
many	TRBV28	TRBD1	TRBJ1-6	CASSPRDRVDSPLHF	TGTGCCAGCAGCCCCCGGGACAGGGTTGATTCACCCCTCCACTTT
.	TRBV20-1	.	TRBJ1-2	CSAQARFGYTF	TGCAGTGCCCAAGCCCGGTTTGGCTACACCTTC
.	TRBV7-6	.	TRBJ2-7	CASSLLPSEQYF	TGTGCCAGCAGCTTATTACCGAGCGAGCAGTACTTC
many	TRBV5-6	.	TRBJ1-6	CASSSSGSPLHF	TGTGCCAGCAGCTCCTCGGGGTCACCCCTCCACTTT
many	TRBV7-6	.	TRBJ2-2	CASSYTRIGGGANTGELFF	TGTGCCAGCAGCTATACCCGAATTGGTGGGGGCGCGAACACCGGGGAGCTGTTTTTT
many	TRBV28	.	TRBJ1-2	CASSLGGGEVHYGYTF	TGTGCCAGCAGTTTAGGGGGGGGGGAGGTTCACTATGGCTACACCTTC
.	TRBV20-1	.	TRBJ1-6	CSARDRQGNSPLHF	TGCAGTGCTAGAGATCGGCAGGGGAATTCACCCCTCCACTTT